This TCR beta chain was profiled in a study of post-analysis software for immune sequencing data. Study results and caveats: Roughly 5 TRBV segments were significantly more frequent in patients than in controls. TRBV5-6, TRBV5-1 and TRBV20-1 were among these segments. With F measure, samples from one preparation batch clustered together strongly.

This CDR3 is 17 amino acids long. Looked up from germline, CDR1 is LNHNV and CDR2 is YYDKDF (reference sequence). V lost 1 base, J lost 0 bases, and 6 bases stayed unmatched. This clonotype was found a few times. The antigen is undetermined. Carried by the TCR beta cDNA libraries were unique molecular identifiers. TCRdb fed the PCR reads into MiXCR, producing one record per CDR3 protein. This table holds 650,000 to 900,000 distinct CDR3 sequences, under 60% found once. Sequenced: blood. The clonotype comes from a girl between 10 and 17 years old with multiple sclerosis. This sequence joins TRBV15 and TRBJ2-5, with 9 positions matching TRBD1. The CDR3 region has the DNA TGTGCCACCAGCAGAGGGGGAGGGACAGGGTACCAAGAGACCCAGTACTTC. Its protein product is CATSRGGGTGYQETQYF. The full variable domain, in which reference TRBV15 and TRBJ2-5 provide the parts outside the CDR3, is DAMVIQNPRYQVTQFGKPVTLSCSQTLNHNVMYWYQQKSSQAPKLLFHYYDKDFNNEADTPDNFQSRRPNTSFCFLDIRSPGLGDTAMYLCATSRGGGTGYQETQYFGPGTRLLVL.